This T cell receptor (beta chain) is drawn from a study of a mutant IDH1 vaccine in newly diagnosed glioma. Study at large: During weeks 1, 3, 5, 7, 11, 15, 19 and 23, patients received eight vaccinations.

The time point denotes: week 11, during vaccination. The investigators gave 300 ug of mutant IDH1 20-mer peptide in each vaccine dose, together with topical imiquimod. As for this clone: The antigen remains unidentified.

With 5 bases clipped from V and 5 bases from J, the junction kept 3 bases outside the gene matches. This CDR3 is 13 amino acids long. The germline gives CDR1 LNHDA, CDR2 SQIVND (reference sequence). Clones were sequenced by immunoSEQ multiplex PCR, and TCRdb holds only the in-frame ones, with some missing. The table records fewer than 70,000 clones, approximately 80% of them present only once. The chain carries TRBV19 and TRBJ2-1; 7 nucleotides match TRBD1. This TCR was sampled from a man aged 25 to 40 with glioma. Source: PBMCs, taken from a glioma patient whose treatment included an IDH1 peptide vaccine. This chain's CDR3 is CASSSGQNNEQFF. The CDR3 DNA reads TGTGCCAGTAGTTCGGGACAGAACAATGAGCAGTTCTTC.